One sample yielded the 6 T cell receptor beta chains listed below, sequenced in a study of blood T cell repertoires in COVID-19 (TCRdb year 2020). The library was built by means of the immunoSEQ multiplex PCR assay. TCRdb mirrors the immuneACCESS table, restricted to in-frame sequences. Some clones are absent from its copies; in checked studies, under half trace to an unresolved V gene, and the reason for the others is unknown. This sample is represented by some 120,000 clones; more than 75% of them were singletons. The top ten hold around 4.5% of the sample. The specimen sequenced was peripheral blood. All receptors come from a man aged 35-49 years with acute or convalescent COVID-19.

For the CDR3, the DNA is TGCGCCAGCAGCAGAGCCGGGACAGAAACCAATGAGCAGTTCTTC. Its translation: CASSRAGTETNEQFF. V is TRBV5-1 and J is TRBJ2-1; TRBD1 aligns across 7 bases. Germline CDR1 and CDR2: SGHRS and YFSETQ. The length of the CDR3 is 15 residues. J was trimmed by 6 bases and V by 4 bases; bases with no gene match: 10.

The chain has TRBV18 and TRBJ1-1; D call uncertain. V was cut by 2 bases and J by 8 bases, with 9 bases left in between. Germline-derived CDR1 and CDR2 are KGHSH and LQKENI. This CDR3 comprises 12 residues. The CDR3 bases are TGTGCCAGCTCACCAGTAACAGAAGAAGCTTTCTTT. Translated: CASSPVTEEAFF. Using reference TRBV18 and TRBJ1-1 for the parts outside the CDR3, the full variable domain is NAGVMQNPRHLVRRRGQEARLRCSPMKGHSHVYWYRQLPEEGLKFMVYLQKENIIDESGMPKERFSAEFPKEGPSILRIQQVVRGDSAAYFCASSPVTEEAFFGQGTRLTVV.

The chain couples TRBV5-5 to TRBJ2-1; 7 bases are a match to TRBD1. The V segment lost 1 base and the J segment 4 bases; nucleotides outside the gene matches: 5. The CDR3 has 15 amino acids. Germline V lookup: CDR1 SGHKS, CDR2 YYEKEE (reference sequence). Written as DNA, the CDR3 is TGTGCCAGCAGCTTGTCGGCAGGGGGATACAATGAGCAGTTCTTC. Translating it yields CASSLSAGGYNEQFF.

The V and J genes are TRBV5-5 and TRBJ1-2; TRBD1 agrees at 7 bases. This CDR3 contains 13 residues. Germline CDR1 SGHKS, CDR2 YYEKEE (reference sequence). J lost 7 bases, V lost 5 bases, and 8 bases had no gene match. CDR3 in DNA: TGTGCCAGCAGACTTACAGGGGCGGGTGGCTACACCTTC. Amino acid sequence: CASRLTGAGGYTF.

The chain couples TRBV21-1 to TRBJ1-2. TRBV21-1 is deemed a pseudogene. There are 16 residues in the CDR3. CDR3 bases: TGTGCCAGCAGCGCCCGGGGAGGGGGGCGAATGTGTGGCTACACCTTC. Translating it yields CASSARGGGRMCGYTF.

This rearrangement joins TRBV12-5 to TRBJ2-5, with 8 bases identical to TRBD1. V was pared by 7 bases and J by 3 bases, with 10 bases of the junction left unmatched. The CDR3 runs 15 residues. The germline V gene encodes CDR1 LGHNT and CDR2 FRNRAP. DNA of the CDR3: TGTGCTAGTGTTCCTGGGACAGGCGGTGAAGAGACCCAGTACTTC. As protein: CASVPGTGGEETQYF.